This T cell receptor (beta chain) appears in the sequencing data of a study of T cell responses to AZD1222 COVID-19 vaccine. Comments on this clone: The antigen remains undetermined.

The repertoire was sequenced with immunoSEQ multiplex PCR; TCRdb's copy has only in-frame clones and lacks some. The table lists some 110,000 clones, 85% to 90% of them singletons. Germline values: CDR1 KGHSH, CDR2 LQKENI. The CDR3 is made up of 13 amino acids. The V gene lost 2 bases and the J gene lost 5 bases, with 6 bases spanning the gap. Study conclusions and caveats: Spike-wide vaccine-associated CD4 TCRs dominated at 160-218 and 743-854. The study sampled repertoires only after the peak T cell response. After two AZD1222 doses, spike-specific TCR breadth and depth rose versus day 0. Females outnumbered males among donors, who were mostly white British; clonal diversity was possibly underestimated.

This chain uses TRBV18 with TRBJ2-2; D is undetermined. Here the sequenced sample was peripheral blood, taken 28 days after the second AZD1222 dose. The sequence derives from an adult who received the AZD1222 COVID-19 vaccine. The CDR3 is CASSPIRTGELFF. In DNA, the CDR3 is TGTGCCAGCTCACCAATCCGTACCGGGGAGCTGTTTTTT. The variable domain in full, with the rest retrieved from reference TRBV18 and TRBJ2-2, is NAGVMQNPRHLVRRRGQEARLRCSPMKGHSHVYWYRQLPEEGLKFMVYLQKENIIDESGMPKERFSAEFPKEGPSILRIQQVVRGDSAAYFCASSPIRTGELFFGEGSRLTVL.